This TCR beta chain comes out of a study of T-cell reconstitution after alpha-beta-depleted transplantation in children. Study-level findings and limits: Fresh T-cell production supplied most of the T-cell counts and diversity seen one year after transplant. For some patients, TCRbeta diversity was high at day 60 because of recipient T cells and thymic progenitors that survived. It was reported that alpha-beta T cells came from several hundred expanded graft clones (about two months after transplant).

The TCRbeta library was prepared with unique molecular identifiers. TCRdb processed the PCR reads anew with MiXCR; each CDR3 protein has one entry. This table holds under 850,000 distinct CDR3 sequences, less than 15% found once. This clonotype has at least ten counts. Antigen unknown. Sequences were derived from PBMCs, sampled before TCRalphabeta/CD19-depleted stem cell transplant. This receptor was taken from a girl aged 2-10 years with congenital amegakaryocytic thrombocytopenia, due to receive a stem cell transplant.

In DNA form, the CDR3 reads TGCAGTGCTAGCCAAGGGGGAGGGTCCTACAATGAGCAGTTCTTC. Protein product: CSASQGGGSYNEQFF. The V call is TRBV20-1, the J call TRBJ2-1, with D perhaps TRBD2 (7 bases). The CDR3 length is 15 residues. Germline V gives CDR1 DFQATT, CDR2 SNEGSKA (reference sequence). V dropped 3 bases and J dropped 1 base, with 13 bases sitting between them.